This T cell receptor (beta chain) was recorded in a study of blood T cell repertoires in COVID-19. TCRdb keeps only in-frame clones here, not all; method: immunoSEQ multiplex PCR. This table has roughly 25,000 clones, over 75% appearing once. V lost 5 bases, J lost 4 bases, and 12 bases lay in between. Germline V gene data show CDR1 as SGHAT and CDR2 as FQNNGV. CDR3 length equals 14 residues. The specimen was peripheral blood. The TCR originated in an elderly woman with acute or convalescent COVID-19. V gene TRBV11-2 combines with J gene TRBJ2-1; D unresolved. Here the CDR3 DNA reads TGTGCCAGCAGCCCCTCCCAAGCGTACAATGAGCAGTTCTTC. Protein: CASSPSQAYNEQFF. The full variable domain, its missing parts supplied by reference TRBV11-2 and TRBJ2-1, is EAGVAQSPRYKIIEKRQSVAFWCNPISGHATLYWYQQILGQGPKLLIQFQNNGVVDDSQLPKDRFSAERLKGVDSTLKIQPAKLEDSAVYLCASSPSQAYNEQFFGPGTRLTVL.